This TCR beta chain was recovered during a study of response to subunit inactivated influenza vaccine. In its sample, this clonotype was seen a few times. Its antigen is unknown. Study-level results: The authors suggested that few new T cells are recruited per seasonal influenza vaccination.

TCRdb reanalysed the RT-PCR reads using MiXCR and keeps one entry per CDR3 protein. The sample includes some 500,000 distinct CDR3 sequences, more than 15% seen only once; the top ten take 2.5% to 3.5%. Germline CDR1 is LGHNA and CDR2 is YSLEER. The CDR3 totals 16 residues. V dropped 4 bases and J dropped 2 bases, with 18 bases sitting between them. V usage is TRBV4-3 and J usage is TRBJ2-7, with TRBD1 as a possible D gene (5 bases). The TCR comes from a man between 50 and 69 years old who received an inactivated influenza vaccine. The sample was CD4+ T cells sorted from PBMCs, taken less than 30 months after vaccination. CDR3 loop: CASSREYRRQTYEQYF. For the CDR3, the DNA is TGCGCCAGCAGCCGAGAATACAGGAGACAGACCTACGAGCAGTACTTC.